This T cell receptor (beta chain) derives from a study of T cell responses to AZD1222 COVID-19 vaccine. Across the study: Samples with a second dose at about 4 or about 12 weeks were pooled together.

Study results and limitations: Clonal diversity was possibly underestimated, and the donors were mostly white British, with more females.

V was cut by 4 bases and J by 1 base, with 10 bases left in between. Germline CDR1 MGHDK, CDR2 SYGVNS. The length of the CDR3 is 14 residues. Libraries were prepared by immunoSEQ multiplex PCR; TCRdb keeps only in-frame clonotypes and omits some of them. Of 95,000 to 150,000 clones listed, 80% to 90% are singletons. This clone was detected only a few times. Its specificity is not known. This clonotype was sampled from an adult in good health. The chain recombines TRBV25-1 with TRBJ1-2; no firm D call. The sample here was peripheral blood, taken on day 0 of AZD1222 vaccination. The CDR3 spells CASSGSGINYGYTF. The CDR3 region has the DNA TGTGCCAGCAGTGGGAGCGGAATTAACTATGGCTACACCTTC.